This is a list of T cell receptor beta chains from one sample in a study of shared clonotypes between healthy human individuals. The repertoire was sequenced with immunoSEQ multiplex PCR; TCRdb's copy has only in-frame clones and lacks some. Seen here are nearly 2 million clones, roughly 95% observed once, and the top ten hold approximately 1%. Sample: naive CD8+ T cells sorted from blood. These receptors were obtained from a man younger than 35 in good health. CDR3s include the opening cysteine and the closing phenylalanine or tryptophan. D genes are given only for firm matches. Clone size is stated in some rows and not others, as once, few, many or a class when expanded.

J	D	V	size	CDR3	DNA
TRBJ2-3	TRBD2	TRBV7-8	-	CASSSGLAGNTDTQYF	TGTGCCAGCAGCTCCGGACTAGCGGGGAACACAGATACGCAGTATTTT
TRBJ1-5	-	TRBV6-5	few	CASSPGDPAGQPQHF	TGTGCCAGCAGTCCCGGGGACCCCGCGGGTCAGCCCCAGCATTTT
TRBJ2-5	-	TRBV27	-	CASATSVGETQYF	TGTGCCAGTGCGACTAGTGTGGGGGAGACCCAGTACTTC
TRBJ2-5	-	TRBV7-6	-	CASSLAERRLGEQETQYF	TGTGCCAGCAGCTTAGCGGAGAGGAGGTTAGGGGAGCAAGAGACCCAGTACTTC
TRBJ2-2	TRBD2	TRBV5-1	-	CASSPEPGTSGATGELFF	TGCGCCAGCAGCCCAGAGCCGGGGACTAGCGGGGCCACCGGGGAGCTGTTTTTT
TRBJ2-7	TRBD1	TRBV19	few	CASGDSSYEQYF	TGTGCCAGTGGGGACAGCTCCTACGAGCAGTACTTC
TRBJ2-7	-	TRBV9	-	CASSPAGTYEQYF	TGTGCCAGCAGCCCGGCAGGGACCTACGAGCAGTACTTC
TRBJ2-7	-	TRBV5-6	once	CASSFGTSYEQYF	TGTGCCAGCAGCTTCGGAACCTCCTACGAGCAGTACTTC
TRBJ2-5	-	TRBV4-1	-	CASSQEDGNQETQYF	TGCGCCAGCAGCCAAGAGGACGGTAACCAAGAGACCCAGTACTTC
TRBJ2-5	-	TRBV19	-	CASSIDLLGSVQETQYF	TGTGCCAGTAGTATAGATCTATTAGGGAGCGTTCAAGAGACCCAGTACTTC
TRBJ2-3	-	TRBV19	-	CASRSPRGDTQYF	TGTGCCAGTCGATCCCCCAGGGGAGATACGCAGTATTTT
TRBJ2-5	-	TRBV7-2	-	CASSDTTRIPETQYF	TGTGCCAGCAGCGATACGACTAGAATTCCGGAGACCCAGTACTTC
TRBJ2-7	-	TRBV7-6	-	CASSLSVSGPIYEQYF	TGTGCCAGCAGCTTATCAGTGTCAGGGCCGATCTACGAGCAGTACTTC
TRBJ1-2	-	TRBV7-6	few	CASSLSGENYGYTF	TGTGCCAGCAGCTTATCAGGAGAAAACTATGGCTACACCTTC
TRBJ2-3	TRBD1	TRBV7-9	-	CASSGTGGSTDTQYF	TGTGCCAGCAGCGGAACAGGGGGAAGCACAGATACGCAGTATTTT
TRBJ2-7	-	TRBV10-1	-	CASSDPGHEQYF	TGCGCCAGCAGCGACCCAGGGCACGAGCAGTACTTC
TRBJ2-7	-	TRBV15	-	CATSGVSYEQYF	TGTGCCACCAGCGGAGTCTCCTACGAGCAGTACTTC
TRBJ1-6	TRBD1	TRBV5-1	-	CASSPDRRDNSPLHF	TGCGCCAGCAGCCCGGACAGGCGGGATAATTCACCCCTCCACTTT
TRBJ2-6	-	TRBV27	-	CASSPAGANVLTF	TGTGCCAGCAGTCCGGCTGGGGCCAACGTCCTGACTTTC
TRBJ2-5	TRBD1	TRBV7-7	-	CASSPGQNQETQYF	TGTGCTAGCAGCCCGGGACAGAACCAAGAGACCCAGTACTTC
TRBJ2-3	TRBD2	TRBV27	once	CASSPTSGIVHTQYF	TGTGCCAGCAGTCCCACTAGCGGGATCGTGCATACGCAGTATTTT
TRBJ2-3	-	TRBV5-6	-	CASSLLGFALTDTQYF	TGTGCCAGCAGCTTGTTGGGATTCGCGCTAACAGATACGCAGTATTTT
TRBJ2-7	-	TRBV13	-	CASSSNLGGGDEQYF	TGTGCCAGCAGCTCGAACTTGGGTGGAGGGGACGAGCAGTACTTC
TRBJ2-1	-	TRBV27	-	CASSPALGRVNEQFF	TGTGCCAGCAGCCCTGCTTTAGGGCGGGTAAATGAGCAGTTCTTC
TRBJ2-4	TRBD2	TRBV7-8	-	CASSLVLAGGQGNIQYF	TGTGCCAGCAGCTTAGTCCTAGCGGGGGGCCAGGGAAACATTCAGTACTTC
TRBJ2-2	-	TRBV9	once	CASSPEGENTGELFF	TGTGCCAGCAGCCCCGAGGGTGAAAACACCGGGGAGCTGTTTTTT